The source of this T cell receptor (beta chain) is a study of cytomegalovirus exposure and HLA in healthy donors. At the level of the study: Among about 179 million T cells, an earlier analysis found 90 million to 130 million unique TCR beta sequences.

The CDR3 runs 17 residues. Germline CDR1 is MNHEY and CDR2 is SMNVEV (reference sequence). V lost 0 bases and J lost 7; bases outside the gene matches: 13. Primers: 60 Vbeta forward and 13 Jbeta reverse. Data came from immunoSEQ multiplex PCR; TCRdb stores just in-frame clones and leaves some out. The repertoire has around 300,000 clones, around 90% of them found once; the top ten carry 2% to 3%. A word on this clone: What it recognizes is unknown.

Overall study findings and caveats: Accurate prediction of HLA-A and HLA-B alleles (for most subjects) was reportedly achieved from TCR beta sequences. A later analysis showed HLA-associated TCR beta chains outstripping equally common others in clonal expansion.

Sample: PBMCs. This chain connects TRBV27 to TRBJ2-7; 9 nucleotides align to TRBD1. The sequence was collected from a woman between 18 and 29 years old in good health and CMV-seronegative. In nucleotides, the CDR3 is TGTGCCAGCAGTTTATCTCCGATGGGACAGGGAACTTGGGAGCAGTACTTC. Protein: CASSLSPMGQGTWEQYF.